The table lists the clone carrying this TCR beta chain with a few counts. What it binds is not known. Relying on iRepertoire HTBI primers and Arm-PCR of CDR3 regions, the team built TCR beta libraries. TCRdb itself ran the multiplex PCR reads through MiXCR, one entry per CDR3 protein. The sample records about 530,000 distinct CDR3 sequences, about 16% being singletons. This entry is derived from a study of regulatory T cells in long-lasting Graves disease. Points from the study as a whole: Persistent disease was associated with favored TRBV28 usage and with favored use of TRBJ1-2 and TRBJ2-5.

Time point: newly diagnosed GD, antithyroid drugs for less than 3 months. Researchers made the TCR library from RNA that was extracted from PBMCs. Roughly 10 milliliters of peripheral blood were taken and placed in EDTA tubes. V shed 7 bases and J shed 3 bases, with 19 bases lying between them. Germline values: CDR1 SEHNR, CDR2 FQNEAQ (reference sequence). The CDR3 has 16 residues. The sample was also reused in another study, on T cells in Graves' hyperthyroidism and ophthalmopathy. From that second work: Hyperthyroidism of Graves' type that showed no ophthalmopathy progression within 18 months was stable. Exclusions: uncontrolled infection, other autoimmune disease, pregnancy, lactation.

The TCR sequence derives from a woman aged 40 to 65 with Graves disease. The chain employs TRBV7-9 and TRBJ1-3, with a weak D call TRBD1 (5 bases). The sample in question was peripheral blood mononuclear cells (PBMCs), obtained at new diagnosis, from a patient treated with antithyroid drugs. CDR3 sequence (DNA): TGTGCCAGCATCGCTACCGGGGCAGATTTTGGAAACACCATATATTTT. Protein product: CASIATGADFGNTIYF.